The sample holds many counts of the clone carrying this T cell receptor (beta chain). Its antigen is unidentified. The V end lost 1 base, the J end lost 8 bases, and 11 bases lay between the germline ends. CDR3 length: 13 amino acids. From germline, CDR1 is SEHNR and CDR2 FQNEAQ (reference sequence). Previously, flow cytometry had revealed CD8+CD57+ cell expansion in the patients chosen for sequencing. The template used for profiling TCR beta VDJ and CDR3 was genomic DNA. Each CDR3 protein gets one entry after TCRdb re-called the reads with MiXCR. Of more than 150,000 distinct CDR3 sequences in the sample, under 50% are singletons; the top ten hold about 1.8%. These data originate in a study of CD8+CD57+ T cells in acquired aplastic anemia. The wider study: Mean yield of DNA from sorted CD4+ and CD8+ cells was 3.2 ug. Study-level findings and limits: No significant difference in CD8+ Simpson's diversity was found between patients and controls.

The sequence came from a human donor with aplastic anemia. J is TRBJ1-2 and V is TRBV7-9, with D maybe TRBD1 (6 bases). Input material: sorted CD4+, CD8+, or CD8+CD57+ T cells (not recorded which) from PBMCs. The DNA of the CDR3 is TGTGCCAGCAGCTTAGAGGTTGACAGGGGCTACACCTTC. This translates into CASSLEVDRGYTF.